This is a list of T cell receptor beta chains from one sample in a study of T cell changes during pregnancy in multiple sclerosis. Here immunoSEQ multiplex PCR was the method, and the copy in TCRdb shows in-frame clones only, minus some. The sample has some 100,000 clones; 75% to 95% are singletons. The sequences come from peripheral blood, collected in the second trimester of pregnancy. Receptors originate from a female donor with multiple sclerosis, enrolled in a pregnancy study. The CDR3 runs from the conserved cysteine through the conserved F or W. A D gene is named only where the DNA matches it firmly. Only part of the rows carry a size: once, few, many, or a class if the clone is expanded.

TRBV28	TRBJ2-4	few	TRBD2	18	CASSLPKGLELAKNIQYF	TGTGCCAGCAGTCTCCCTAAGGGACTAGAATTGGCCAAAAACATTCAGTACTTC
TRBV5-5	TRBJ1-2	-	-	13	CASSLAGNYGYTF	TGTGCCAGCAGCTTGGCAGGGAACTATGGCTACACCTTC
TRBV19	TRBJ1-5	once	TRBD1	15	CASSHGQGAYQPQHF	TGTGCCAGTAGTCACGGACAGGGGGCCTATCAGCCCCAGCATTTT
TRBV9	TRBJ2-7	-	TRBD1	15	CASSVATGGENEQYF	TGTGCCAGCAGCGTAGCGACAGGGGGAGAGAACGAGCAGTACTTC
TRBV6-5	TRBJ2-7	-	TRBD1	15	CASSTRQGASYEQYF	TGTGCCAGCAGCACCAGACAGGGGGCTTCCTACGAGCAGTACTTC
TRBV28	TRBJ2-2	-	TRBD2	16	CASSSLAGGFTGELFF	TGTGCCAGCAGTTCCCTAGCGGGAGGATTCACCGGGGAGCTGTTTTTT
TRBV19	TRBJ1-2	-	TRBD1	15	CASSIGGTALRGYTF	TGTGCCAGTAGTATAGGGGGGACAGCGCTTCGTGGCTACACCTTC
TRBV19	TRBJ2-2	-	-	15	CASSLLLQGTGELFF	TGTGCCAGTAGTCTACTACTTCAGGGTACCGGGGAGCTGTTTTTT
TRBV14	TRBJ2-1	-	TRBD2	18	CASSRTSGSFYSYNEQFF	TGTGCCAGCAGCCGGACTAGCGGGAGTTTTTACTCCTACAATGAGCAGTTCTTC
TRBV28	TRBJ2-1	-	TRBD2	14	CASSRLAGVREQFF	TGTGCCAGCAGTCGACTAGCGGGAGTTCGTGAGCAGTTCTTC
TRBV9	TRBJ2-1	-	-	15	CASSVNQVGYNEQFF	TGTGCCAGCAGCGTAAATCAGGTGGGCTACAATGAGCAGTTCTTC
TRBV7-8	TRBJ2-7	once	TRBD1	15	CASSLGTGVSYEQYF	TGTGCCAGCAGCTTAGGGACAGGGGTGTCCTACGAGCAGTACTTC
TRBV10-3	TRBJ1-5	once	TRBD1	19	CAISESRRQGAYGNQPQHF	TGTGCCATCAGTGAGTCGAGGCGGCAGGGGGCTTACGGCAATCAGCCCCAGCATTTT
TRBV6-5	TRBJ2-7	once	TRBD1	12	CASSRGQFEQYF	TGTGCCAGCAGCCGGGGACAGTTCGAGCAGTACTTC
TRBV4-1	TRBJ1-2	-	-	15	CASSQEPGPSWGYTF	TGCGCCAGCAGCCAAGAGCCAGGGCCATCCTGGGGCTACACCTTC